This T cell receptor beta chain was identified in a study of CD8 T cells in Susac syndrome. cDNA came from approximately 0.5 to 1 ug RNA primed by random hexamers. MiXCR was run by TCRdb on the immunoSEQ multiplex PCR reads, yielding one entry per CDR3 protein. The table has under 150,000 distinct CDR3 sequences, roughly 94% seen once. The CDR3 loop spans 15 amino acids. Trimming shortened V by 0 bases and J by 6 bases, and 12 bases separated the two germline ends. Germline assignment: CDR1 SGDLS and CDR2 YYNGEE. The V gene is TRBV9, the J gene TRBJ2-2, with TRBD1 as a possible D gene (5 bases). The sample taken for sequencing was CD4+ T cells from PBMCs. The TCR sequence derives from a human donor with multiple sclerosis. CDR3 region: CASSVVQGWAGELFF. The CDR3 region has the DNA TGTGCCAGCAGCGTAGTTCAGGGCTGGGCCGGGGAGCTGTTTTTT. Full variable domain (missing parts from reference TRBV9 and TRBJ2-2): DSGVTQTPKHLITATGQRVTLRCSPRSGDLSVYWYQQSLDQGLQFLIQYYNGEERAKGNILERFSAQQFPDLHSELNLSSLELGDSALYFCASSVVQGWAGELFFGEGSRLTVL.